The TCR beta chain described here comes from a study of early T cells in non-severe SARS-CoV-2 infection. This clonotype was found many times. Germline CDR1 and CDR2: LNHDA and SQIVND (reference sequence). V trimming: 6 bases; J trimming: 6 bases; junction bases outside the gene matches: 5. There are 13 residues in the CDR3. In TCRdb, the 5' RACE reads were re-called with MiXCR into one record per CDR3 protein. Among about 64,000 distinct CDR3 sequences listed, over 4.5% were seen once. The sequencing sample was made of whole blood. The source of this sequence is an adult who was a healthcare worker with PCR-confirmed SARS-CoV-2 infection or an uninfected control (not recorded which). The chain is built from TRBV19 and TRBJ2-1, with TRBD1 identical over 7 bases. The CDR3 DNA sequence: TGTGCCAGTAGACTAAGACAGGGCAATGAGCAGTTCTTC. It encodes CASRLRQGNEQFF.